A single sample gave rise to the 5 T cell receptor beta chains below, sequenced in a study of sequential checkpoint blockade in melanoma. The protocol was immunoSEQ multiplex PCR, while the TCRdb copy is restricted to in-frame clones and leaves out a portion. The sample contains fewer than 25,000 clones, around 70% of which appear only once. As for treatment: randomized to nivolumab then ipilimumab (arm A) or the reverse (arm B). This specimen was CD8+ T cells sorted from blood (inferred from file names), taken from a patient given nivolumab and ipilimumab in sequence. These TCRs come from a human donor with melanoma.

V is TRBV28 and J is TRBJ1-2, with 7 positions matching TRBD1. The germline V gene has CDR1 MDHEN and CDR2 SYDVKM. This CDR3 comprises 14 residues. V lost 5 bases, J lost 6 bases, and 9 bases stayed unmatched. CDR3 coding DNA: TGTGCCAGCAGTCTCACTGCGACAGGGAATGGCTACACCTTC. Residues: CASSLTATGNGYTF.

This clone came up a few times. This sequence joins TRBV7-8 and TRBJ1-2, with D uncertain. Per the germline V gene, CDR1 is SGHVS and CDR2 is FQNEAQ. This CDR3 spans 13 amino acids. The ends were cut back, 5 bases at V and 8 bases at J, with 15 bases in the middle. The CDR3 region has the DNA TGTGCCAGCAGCCCCACAGTATCCTCGGGCTACACCTTC. The encoded protein is CASSPTVSSGYTF.

J is TRBJ2-5 and V is TRBV2; TRBD2 matches at 9 bases. The trim removed 6 bases at V and 3 bases at J, leaving 8 bases unmatched. The CDR3 has 15 amino acids. Germline V gene sequence: CDR1 SNHLY, CDR2 FYNNEI. For the CDR3, the DNA is TGTGCCAGCAGATACGGCGGGGGGGCAGAAGAGACCCAGTACTTC. As protein: CASRYGGGAEETQYF.

This clone was seen many times. The junction departs from germline at one end; a sequencing error may be responsible. CDR3 nucleotides: TGCGCCAGCAGCCTAGTCGGGGGGGGCACAGATACGCAGTATTTT. This gives the protein CASSLVGGGTDTQYF. The V and J genes are TRBV5-5 and TRBJ2-3, with 8 positions matching TRBD2. Per germline, CDR1 SGHKS and CDR2 YYEKEE (reference sequence). This CDR3 comprises 15 residues.

The chain has TRBV20-1 and TRBJ1-2; TRBD1 matches at 7 bases. Germline lookup yields CDR1 DFQATT and CDR2 SNEGSKA (reference sequence). Losses at the gene ends were 5 bases for V and 6 bases for J; bases not matched to a gene: 3. This CDR3 has 11 amino acids. The CDR3 DNA is TGCAGTGCTTCGACAGGGAATGGCTACACCTTC. It specifies CSASTGNGYTF.